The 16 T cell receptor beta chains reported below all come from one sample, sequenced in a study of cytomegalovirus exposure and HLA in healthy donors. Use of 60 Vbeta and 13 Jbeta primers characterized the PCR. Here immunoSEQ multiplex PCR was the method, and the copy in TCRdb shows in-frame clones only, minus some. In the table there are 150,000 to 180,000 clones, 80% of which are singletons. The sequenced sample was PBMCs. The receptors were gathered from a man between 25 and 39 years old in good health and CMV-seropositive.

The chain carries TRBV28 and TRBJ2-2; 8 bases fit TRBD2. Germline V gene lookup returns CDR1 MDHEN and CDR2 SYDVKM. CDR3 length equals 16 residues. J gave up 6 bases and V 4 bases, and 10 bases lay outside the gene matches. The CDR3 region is CASSSWGLGASGELFF. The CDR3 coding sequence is TGTGCCAGCAGTTCCTGGGGACTAGGGGCGTCCGGGGAGCTGTTTTTT.

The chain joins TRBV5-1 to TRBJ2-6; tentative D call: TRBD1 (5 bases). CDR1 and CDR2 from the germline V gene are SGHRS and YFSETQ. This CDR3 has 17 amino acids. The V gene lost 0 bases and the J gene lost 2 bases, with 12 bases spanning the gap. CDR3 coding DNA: TGCGCCAGCAGCTTGGCGAGCAGGGCCACTGGGGCCAACGTCCTGACTTTC. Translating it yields CASSLASRATGANVLTF.

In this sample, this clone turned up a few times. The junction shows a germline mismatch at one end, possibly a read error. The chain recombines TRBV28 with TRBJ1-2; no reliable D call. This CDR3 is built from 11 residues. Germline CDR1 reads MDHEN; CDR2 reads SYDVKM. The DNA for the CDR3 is TGTGCCAGCACGTCACGAGGGCAAGTCGGATTC. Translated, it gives CASTSRGQVGF.

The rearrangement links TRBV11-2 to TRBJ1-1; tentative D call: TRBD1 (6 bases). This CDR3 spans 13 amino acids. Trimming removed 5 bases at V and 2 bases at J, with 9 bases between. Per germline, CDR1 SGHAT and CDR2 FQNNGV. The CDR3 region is CASSVQGNTEAFF. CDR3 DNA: TGTGCCAGCAGCGTACAGGGTAACACTGAAGCTTTCTTT.

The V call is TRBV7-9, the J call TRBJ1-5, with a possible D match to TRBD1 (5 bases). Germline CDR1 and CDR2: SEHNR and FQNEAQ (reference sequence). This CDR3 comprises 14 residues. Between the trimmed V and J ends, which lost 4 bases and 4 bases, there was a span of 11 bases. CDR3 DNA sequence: TGTGCCAGCAGCTCCAGCAGGGATAATCAGCCCCAGCATTTT. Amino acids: CASSSSRDNQPQHF.

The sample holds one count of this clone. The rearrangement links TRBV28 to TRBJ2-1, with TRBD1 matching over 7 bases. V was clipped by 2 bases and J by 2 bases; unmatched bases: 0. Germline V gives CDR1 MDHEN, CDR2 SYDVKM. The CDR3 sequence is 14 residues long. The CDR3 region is CASSLGTAYNEQFF. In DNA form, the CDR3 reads TGTGCCAGCAGTTTAGGGACAGCCTACAATGAGCAGTTCTTC.

The CDR3 loop reads CASSSPLLGSEAGELFF. DNA for the CDR3: TGTGCCAGCAGCTCCCCCTTGTTGGGGAGTGAGGCCGGGGAGCTGTTTTTT. V gene TRBV9 combines with J gene TRBJ2-2; D may be TRBD2 (5 bases). The length of the CDR3 is 17 residues. Per the germline V gene, CDR1 is SGDLS and CDR2 is YYNGEE. The V and J ends lost 4 bases and 6 bases respectively, with 22 bases between them.

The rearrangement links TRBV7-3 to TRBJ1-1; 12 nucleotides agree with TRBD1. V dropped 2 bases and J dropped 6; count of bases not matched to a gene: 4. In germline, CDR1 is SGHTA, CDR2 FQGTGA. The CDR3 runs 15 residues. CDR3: CASSLSGTGGSEAFF. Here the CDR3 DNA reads TGTGCCAGCAGCTTATCCGGGACAGGGGGCTCTGAAGCTTTCTTT.

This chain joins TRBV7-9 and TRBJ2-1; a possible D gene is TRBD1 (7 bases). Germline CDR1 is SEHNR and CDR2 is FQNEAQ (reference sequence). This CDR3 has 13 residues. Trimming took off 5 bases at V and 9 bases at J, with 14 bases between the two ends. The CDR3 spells CASSPQGGGEQFF. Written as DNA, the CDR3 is TGTGCCAGCAGCCCCCAGGGGGGAGGTGAGCAGTTCTTC.

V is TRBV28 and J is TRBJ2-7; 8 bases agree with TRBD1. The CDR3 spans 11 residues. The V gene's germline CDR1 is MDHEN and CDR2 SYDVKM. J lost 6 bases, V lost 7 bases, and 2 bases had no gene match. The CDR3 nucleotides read TGTGCCAGCACAGGGGGCGGCGAGCAGTACTTC. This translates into CASTGGGEQYF.

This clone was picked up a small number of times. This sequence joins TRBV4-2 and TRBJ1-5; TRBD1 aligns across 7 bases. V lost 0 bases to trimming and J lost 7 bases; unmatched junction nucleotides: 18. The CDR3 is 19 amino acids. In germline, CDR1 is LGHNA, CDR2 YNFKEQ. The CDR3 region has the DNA TGTGCCAGCAGCCAAGATCCGAGGACAGGAACATTCGACGTGCAGCCCCAGCATTTT. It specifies CASSQDPRTGTFDVQPQHF.

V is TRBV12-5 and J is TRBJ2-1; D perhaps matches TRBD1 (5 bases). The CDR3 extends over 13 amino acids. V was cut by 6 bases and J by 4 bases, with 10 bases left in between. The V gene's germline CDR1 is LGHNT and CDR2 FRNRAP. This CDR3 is CASGADRYNEQFF. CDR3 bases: TGTGCTAGTGGAGCCGACAGATACAATGAGCAGTTCTTC.

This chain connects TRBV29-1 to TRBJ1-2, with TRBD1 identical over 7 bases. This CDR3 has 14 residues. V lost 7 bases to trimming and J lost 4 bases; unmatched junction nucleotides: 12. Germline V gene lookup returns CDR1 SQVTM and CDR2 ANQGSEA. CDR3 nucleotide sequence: TGCAGCGCCCTGAGGGCAGGGGGTAGCTATGGCTACACCTTC. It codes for CSALRAGGSYGYTF.

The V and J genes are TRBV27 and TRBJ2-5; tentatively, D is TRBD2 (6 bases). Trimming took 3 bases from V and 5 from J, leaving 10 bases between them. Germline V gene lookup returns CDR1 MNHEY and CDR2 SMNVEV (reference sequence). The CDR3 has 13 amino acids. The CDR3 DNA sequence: TGTGCCAGCAGTTTTCGGAGGGGCGAGACCCAGTACTTC. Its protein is CASSFRRGETQYF.

For the CDR3, the DNA is TGTGCCAGCTCACCAAGCCAGGACTATGGCTACACCTTC. Its translation: CASSPSQDYGYTF. The chain combines TRBV18 with TRBJ1-2, with no clear D. Germline CDR1 is KGHSH and CDR2 is LQKENI. V dropped 2 bases and J dropped 3 bases, with 7 bases sitting between them. This CDR3 comprises 13 residues.

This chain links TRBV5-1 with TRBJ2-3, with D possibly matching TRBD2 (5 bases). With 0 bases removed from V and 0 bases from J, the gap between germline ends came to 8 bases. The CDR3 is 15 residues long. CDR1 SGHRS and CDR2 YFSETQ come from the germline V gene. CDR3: CASSLEPGSTDTQYF. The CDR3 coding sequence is TGCGCCAGCAGCTTGGAGCCGGGGAGCACAGATACGCAGTATTTT.